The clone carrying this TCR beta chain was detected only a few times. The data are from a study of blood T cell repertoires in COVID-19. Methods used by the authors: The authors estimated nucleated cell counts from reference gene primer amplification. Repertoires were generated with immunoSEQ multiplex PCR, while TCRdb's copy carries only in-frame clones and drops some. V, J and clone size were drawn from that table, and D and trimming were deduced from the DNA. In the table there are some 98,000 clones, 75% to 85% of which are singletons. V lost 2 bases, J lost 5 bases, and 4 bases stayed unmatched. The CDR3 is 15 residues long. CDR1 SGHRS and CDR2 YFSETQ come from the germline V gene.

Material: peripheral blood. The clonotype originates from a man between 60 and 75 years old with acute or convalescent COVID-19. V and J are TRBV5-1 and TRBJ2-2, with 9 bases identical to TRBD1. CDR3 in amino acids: CASSFPGTGTGELFF. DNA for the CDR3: TGCGCCAGCAGCTTCCCCGGGACAGGGACCGGGGAGCTGTTTTTT.